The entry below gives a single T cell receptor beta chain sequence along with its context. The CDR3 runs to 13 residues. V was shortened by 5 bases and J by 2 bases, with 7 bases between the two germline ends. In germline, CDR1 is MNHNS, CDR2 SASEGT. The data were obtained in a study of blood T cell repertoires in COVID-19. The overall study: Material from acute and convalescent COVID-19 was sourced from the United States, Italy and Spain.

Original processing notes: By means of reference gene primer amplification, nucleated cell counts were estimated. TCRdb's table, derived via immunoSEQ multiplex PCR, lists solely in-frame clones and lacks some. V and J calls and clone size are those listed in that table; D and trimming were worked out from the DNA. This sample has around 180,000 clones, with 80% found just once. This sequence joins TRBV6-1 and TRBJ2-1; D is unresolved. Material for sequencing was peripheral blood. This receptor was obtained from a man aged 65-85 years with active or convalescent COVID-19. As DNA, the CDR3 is TGTGCCAGCAGTTATGGGCCCTACAATGAGCAGTTCTTC. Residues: CASSYGPYNEQFF.